This T cell receptor (beta chain) was captured by sequencing in a study of T cells in Graves' hyperthyroidism and ophthalmopathy. RNA transcripts provided the source from which TCR beta CDR3 regions were amplified. The HTBI primer set served for first-round RT-PCR of the TCR CDR3. TCRdb re-called the multiplex PCR reads with MiXCR, one entry per CDR3 protein. The sample holds under 800,000 distinct CDR3 sequences; 14% are singletons and the top ten take roughly 10%. General study points: In simple terms, a model built on 13 V-J features told ophthalmopathy apart from stable hyperthyroidism.

The CDR3 is made up of 15 amino acids. V shed 10 bases, J shed 3 bases, and the junction held 11 bases outside the gene matches. This clonotype was detected ten times or more. Its antigen is undetermined. No ophthalmopathy progression within 18 months constituted stable Graves' hyperthyroidism. 9 to 10 ml fresh peripheral blood yielded the PBMCs. This chain connects TRBV12-3 or TRBV12-4 to TRBJ2-1; TRBD2 matches 8 bases. The sample was blood. This TCR was sampled from a woman between 18 and 30 years old with Graves' hyperthyroidism. CDR3 region: CAISSRTSSYNEQFF. Written as DNA, the CDR3 is TGTGCCATCTCGTCGCGGACTAGCAGCTACAATGAGCAGTTCTTC.